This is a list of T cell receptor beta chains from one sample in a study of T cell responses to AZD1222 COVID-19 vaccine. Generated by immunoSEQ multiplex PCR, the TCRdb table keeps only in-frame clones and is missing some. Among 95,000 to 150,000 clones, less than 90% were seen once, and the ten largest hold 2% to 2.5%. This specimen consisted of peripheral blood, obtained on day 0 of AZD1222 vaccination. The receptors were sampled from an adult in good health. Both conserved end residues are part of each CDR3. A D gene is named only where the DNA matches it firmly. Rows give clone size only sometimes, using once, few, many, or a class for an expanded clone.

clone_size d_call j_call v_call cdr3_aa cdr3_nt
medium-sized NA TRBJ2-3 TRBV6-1 CASSVIGRGRSDTQYF TGTGCCAGCAGTGTTATCGGGAGAGGCCGTTCAGATACGCAGTATTTT
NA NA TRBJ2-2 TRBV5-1 CASSTAIAGELFF TGCGCCAGCAGCACCGCGATCGCAGGGGAGCTGTTTTTT
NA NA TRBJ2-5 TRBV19 CASSIFRQETQYF TGTGCCAGTAGTATATTTCGTCAAGAGACCCAGTACTTC
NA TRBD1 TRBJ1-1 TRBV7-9 CASSSTGTGVDTEAFF TGTGCCAGCAGCTCAACCGGGACAGGGGTGGACACTGAAGCTTTCTTT
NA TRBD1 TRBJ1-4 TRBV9 CASSAEQGAREKLFF TGTGCCAGCAGCGCAGAACAGGGGGCACGTGAAAAACTGTTTTTT
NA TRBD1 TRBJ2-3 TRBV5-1 CASSSRQGSTDTQYF TGCGCCAGCAGCTCCCGACAGGGGTCCACAGATACGCAGTATTTT
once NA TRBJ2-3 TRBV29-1 CSVEADRASTDTQYF TGCAGCGTTGAGGCGGACCGAGCTAGCACAGATACGCAGTATTTT
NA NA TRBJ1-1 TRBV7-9 CASSGREQGNFEAFF TGTGCCAGCAGCGGCAGGGAACAGGGTAACTTCGAAGCTTTCTTT
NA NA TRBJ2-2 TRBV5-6 CASSLEGPNTGELFF TGTGCCAGCAGCTTGGAGGGCCCGAACACCGGGGAGCTGTTTTTT
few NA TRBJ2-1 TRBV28 CASSLGSYNEQFF TGTGCCAGCAGTTTAGGGTCCTACAATGAGCAGTTCTTC
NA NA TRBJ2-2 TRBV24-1 CATSDRTGAGELFF TGTGCCACCAGTGACCGGACGGGGGCCGGGGAGCTGTTTTTT
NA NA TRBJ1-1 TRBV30 CAWRRTANTEAFF TGTGCCTGGAGACGGACGGCCAACACTGAAGCTTTCTTT
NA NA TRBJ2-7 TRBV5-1 CASSLDSEDYEQYF TGCGCCAGCAGCTTAGACAGCGAGGACTACGAGCAGTACTTC
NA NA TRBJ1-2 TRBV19 CASKNIYGYTF TGTGCCAGTAAGAACATCTATGGCTACACCTTC
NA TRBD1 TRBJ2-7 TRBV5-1 CASSLELGDRGTHEQYF TGCGCCAGCAGCTTAGAACTCGGGGACAGGGGGACCCACGAGCAGTACTTC
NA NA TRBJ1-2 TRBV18 CASSYNARTPYLGYTF TGTGCCAGCTCGTACAATGCGCGTACTCCTTATTTGGGCTACACCTTC
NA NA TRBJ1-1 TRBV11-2 CASSFGGHLNTEAFF TGTGCCAGCAGCTTCGGCGGGCACTTGAACACTGAAGCTTTCTTT
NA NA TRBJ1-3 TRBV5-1 CASSPRAGNTIYF TGCGCCAGCAGCCCGCGGGCTGGAAACACCATATATTTT
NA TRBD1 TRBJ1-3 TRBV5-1 CASSLDGGGNGNTIYF TGCGCCAGCAGCTTGGATGGAGGGGGCAACGGAAACACCATATATTTT
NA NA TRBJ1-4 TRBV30 CAWSPGGGGEKLFF TGTGCCTGGAGCCCGGGTGGAGGAGGTGAAAAACTGTTTTTT
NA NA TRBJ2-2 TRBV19 CASTNRHTGELFF TGTGCCAGTACCAACCGGCACACCGGGGAGCTGTTTTTT
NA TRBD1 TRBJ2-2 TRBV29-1 CSVVGTAPNTGELFF TGCAGCGTTGTGGGGACAGCCCCGAACACCGGGGAGCTGTTTTTT
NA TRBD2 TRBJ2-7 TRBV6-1 CASSEGGSAHEQYF TGTGCCAGCAGTGAGGGCGGGAGCGCCCACGAGCAGTACTTC
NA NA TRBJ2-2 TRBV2 CASIREPTGELFF TGTGCCAGCATAAGGGAACCCACCGGGGAGCTGTTTTTT
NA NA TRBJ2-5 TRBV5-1 CASSPGTLDTYQETQYF TGCGCCAGCAGCCCTGGGACACTTGATACCTACCAAGAGACCCAGTACTTC
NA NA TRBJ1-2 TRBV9 CASSTWGGYTF TGTGCCAGCAGCACCTGGGGTGGCTACACCTTC
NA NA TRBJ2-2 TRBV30 CASWRGAVAGELFF TGTGCCTCCTGGAGGGGGGCCGTCGCCGGGGAGCTGTTTTTT
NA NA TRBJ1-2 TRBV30 CASTTVWSYTF TGTGCCTCAACCACGGTCTGGAGCTACACCTTC
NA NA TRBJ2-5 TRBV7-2 CASSLGAGAWETQYF TGTGCCAGCAGCTTAGGGGCGGGGGCCTGGGAGACCCAGTACTTC
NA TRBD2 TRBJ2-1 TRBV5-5 CASSLGAGVAYNEQFF TGTGCCAGCAGCTTGGGGGCGGGAGTTGCCTACAATGAGCAGTTCTTC
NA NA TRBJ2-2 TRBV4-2 CASSPPQRELFF TGTGCCAGCAGCCCCCCTCAGCGGGAGCTGTTTTTT
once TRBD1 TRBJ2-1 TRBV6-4 CASSVIGGRYNEQFF TGTGCCAGCAGTGTTATAGGGGGCCGTTACAATGAGCAGTTCTTC
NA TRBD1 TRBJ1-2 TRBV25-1 CASSEGGRGLYGYTF TGTGCCAGCAGTGAGGGCGGCAGGGGGCTCTATGGCTACACCTTC